Sequencing of this T cell receptor beta chain was carried out in a study of blood T cells in healthy people across ages. Primers used in a second PCR of about 7 to 12 cycles were a sample-barcoded 5' primer and a J-beta primer mix. Samples each returned at least 3 million CDR3-containing paired-end reads. Via MiXCR, TCRdb re-called the 5' RACE reads, giving one row per CDR3 protein. The table shows approximately 850,000 distinct CDR3 sequences, with roughly 64% occurring only once. V lost 5 bases to trimming and J lost 10 bases; unmatched junction nucleotides: 12. Germline assignment: CDR1 SNHLY and CDR2 FYNNEI. The CDR3 is made up of 15 amino acids. Study findings and constraints: With age, beta diversity per million T cells declined roughly linearly, significantly by approximately 40. Conclusively comparing naive with antigen-experienced cells was impossible with unsorted PBMCs.

A note on this clonotype: Its antigen is as yet unknown.

The chain carries TRBV2 and TRBJ2-1, with 9 bases that match TRBD1. Input material: blood. The clonotype originates from a man under 40 in good health. The CDR3 loop reads CASSLRGDRAGEQFF. CDR3 nucleotides: TGTGCCAGCAGTCTCCGGGGGGACAGGGCAGGGGAGCAGTTCTTC.